Below, one TCR beta chain is given with its context. Its antigen is currently unknown. Both TCR beta VDJ combination and CDR3 sequence profiling were carried out. Genomic DNA was the template for this profiling. TCRdb re-called the reads through MiXCR, storing one row per CDR3 protein. Among approximately 380,000 distinct CDR3 sequences listed, roughly 64% were seen once. This CDR3 comprises 15 residues. Germline V gives CDR1 SEHNR, CDR2 FQNEAQ (reference sequence). Trimming cost V 4 bases and J 1 base, with 13 bases left between them. The sample belongs to a study of CD8+CD57+ T cells in acquired aplastic anemia. Study-level results: Found in both controls and patients were approximately 31 CD8+ CDR3 sequences.

The TCR originated in a human donor in good health, serving as a control. Sequencing input: sorted CD4+, CD8+, or CD8+CD57+ T cells (not recorded which) from PBMCs. The chain recombines TRBV7-9 with TRBJ2-5, with a tentative D call TRBD1 (6 bases). The DNA of the CDR3 is TGTGCCAGCAGCTCACCAAGGGGGACCCAAGAGACCCAGTACTTC. Translated: CASSSPRGTQETQYF.